This T cell receptor beta chain stems from a study of vaccination effects on CD4 cells after COVID-19. Study context: Samples came from two convalescent patients 16 days and one week before vaccination.

There are 14 residues in the CDR3. The V gene's germline CDR1 is LNHNV and CDR2 YYDKDF (reference sequence). Trimming left V 5 bases short and J 5 bases short, with 13 bases between. ViraFEST used viral peptide pools to expand antigen-specific CD4+ T cells before sequencing. Following a 10-day culture, CD4+ T cells were purified. Infection dated between March and December 2020, before the Alpha, Beta and Delta variants reached the United States. Half-medium replacement with IL-2 medium occurred on days 3 and 7. With regard to this clone: The antigen remains unidentified.

The protocol was immunoSEQ multiplex PCR, while the TCRdb copy is restricted to in-frame clones and leaves out a portion. This sample carries 55,000 to 90,000 clones, 73% of them seen once, and the ten largest clones take over 4.5%. The chain combines TRBV15 with TRBJ2-4, with D unclear. This sample comprised CD4+ T cells from PBMCs cultured with HIV peptides, obtained before COVID-19 vaccination. Subset given: HIV-1 Nef peptide pool negative control/reference culture. The source of this sequence is a human donor who had a prior SARS-CoV-2 infection. CDR3 coding DNA: TGTGCCACCAGCGCGCAAGTCGTACAAAACATTCAGTACTTC. It encodes CATSAQVVQNIQYF. Looking up the rest from reference TRBV15 and TRBJ2-4 gives the full variable domain: DAMVIQNPRYQVTQFGKPVTLSCSQTLNHNVMYWYQQKSSQAPKLLFHYYDKDFNNEADTPDNFQSRRPNTSFCFLDIRSPGLGDTAMYLCATSAQVVQNIQYFGAGTRLSVL.